One sample yielded the 18 T cell receptor beta chains listed below, sequenced in a study of T cell responses to AZD1222 COVID-19 vaccine. Some clones are missing from TCRdb's copy, which holds only in-frame ones; the method was immunoSEQ multiplex PCR. Seen here are 150,000 to 200,000 clones, 90% observed once, and the top ten hold around 3%. This specimen consisted of peripheral blood, obtained on day 0 of AZD1222 vaccination. The receptor set was obtained from an adult in good health.

The chain links TRBV7-9 to TRBJ2-1; D tentatively reads TRBD1 or TRBD2 (6 bases each). This CDR3 contains 15 residues. The V end lost 5 bases, the J end lost 2 bases, and 13 bases lay between the germline ends. Germline V gene lookup returns CDR1 SEHNR and CDR2 FQNEAQ (reference sequence). The CDR3 reads CASSPPGGAYNEQFF. CDR3 in DNA: TGTGCCAGCAGCCCCCCCGGGGGCGCCTACAATGAGCAGTTCTTC.

This clone was detected once. The chain uses TRBV3-1 (or the pseudogene TRBV3-2) and TRBJ2-7; D call uncertain. Deletions cut 0 bases from V and 6 bases from J, with 9 bases between. Per the germline V gene, CDR1 is LGHDT and CDR2 is YNNKEL (reference sequence). The CDR3 runs to 13 residues. This CDR3 is CASSQDPLGEQYF. CDR3 sequence (DNA): TGTGCCAGCAGCCAAGACCCCCTCGGCGAGCAGTACTTC.

V gene TRBV11-3 combines with J gene TRBJ2-3; 14 bases line up with TRBD2. Germline assignment: CDR1 SGHNT and CDR2 YENEEA. V shed 5 bases, J shed 9 bases, and the junction held 10 bases outside the gene matches. The CDR3 spans 16 residues. CDR3 sequence: CASSPTGLAGGRTQYF. CDR3 bases: TGTGCCAGCAGCCCGACCGGACTAGCGGGGGGAAGGACGCAGTATTTT.

This clone was counted a single time. The chain couples TRBV19 to TRBJ2-7; D is ambiguous. Germline lookup yields CDR1 LNHDA and CDR2 SQIVND (reference sequence). This CDR3 region has 13 residues. V lost 7 bases and J lost 0, with 10 bases in between. The CDR3 region has the DNA TGTGCCAGTACCCCCCCGGGCTCCTACGAGCAGTACTTC. Translated, it gives CASTPPGSYEQYF.

This sequence joins TRBV19 and TRBJ2-1, with 7 bases fitting TRBD1. V trimming: 3 bases; J trimming: 5 bases; junction bases outside the gene matches: 10. This CDR3 has 16 residues. Germline V gene sequence: CDR1 LNHDA, CDR2 SQIVND (reference sequence). This chain's CDR3 is CASSISTGKSHNEQFF. The CDR3 coding sequence is TGTGCCAGTAGTATCTCGACAGGGAAGAGCCACAATGAGCAGTTCTTC.

This clone occurred once. The rearrangement links TRBV25-1 to TRBJ2-7, with TRBD2 matching 10 bases. Germline lookup yields CDR1 MGHDK and CDR2 SYGVNS. The length of the CDR3 is 15 residues. V trimming: 3 bases; J trimming: 5 bases; junction bases outside the gene matches: 7. The CDR3 DNA follows: TGTGCCAGCAGTGATAGAGGACTAGCGGTCGACGAGCAGTACTTC. Residues: CASSDRGLAVDEQYF.

This chain links TRBV6-5 with TRBJ1-1; possibly TRBD1 for D (6 bases). Germline V gene sequence: CDR1 MNHEY, CDR2 SVGAGI. Trimming removed 5 bases from V and 1 base from J, with 14 bases in between. The CDR3 has 15 residues. CDR3 nucleotides: TGTGCCAGCAGTCCCAGTGGGGGCACGAACACTGAAGCTTTCTTT. Amino acids: CASSPSGGTNTEAFF.

This chain connects TRBV6-2 or TRBV6-3 to TRBJ1-5, with no clear D. V was cut by 1 base and J by 0 bases, with 7 bases left in between. The length of the CDR3 is 15 residues. CDR1 and CDR2 from the germline V gene are MNHEY and SVGEGT. The CDR3 DNA reads TGTGCCAGCAGTTACTTCGGGCCTAGCAATCAGCCCCAGCATTTT. Amino acids: CASSYFGPSNQPQHF.

Concerning this clone itself: A junction end diverges from the germline sequence, so it may reflect a read error. CDR3 loop: CASSYSSESGLTLF. The CDR3 DNA follows: TGTGCCAGCAGTTACAGCAGTGAGTCAGGACTGACTCTCTTC. This rearrangement joins TRBV6-6 to TRBJ2-7; D possibly corresponds to TRBD2 (5 bases). Looked up from germline, CDR1 is MNHNY and CDR2 is SVGAGI (reference sequence). The CDR3 extends over 14 amino acids.

The chain has TRBV4-3 and TRBJ1-3; perhaps TRBD1 as D (6 bases). The germline CDR1 and CDR2 sequences are LGHNA and YSLEER. Between the trimmed V and J ends, which lost 0 bases and 0 bases, there was a span of 12 bases. The CDR3 spans 17 residues. The CDR3 coding sequence is TGCGCCAGCAGCCAAGAGGCTACAGGGCCCTCTGGAAACACCATATATTTT. Translated: CASSQEATGPSGNTIYF.

V and J are TRBV27 and TRBJ2-7; no definite D call. Germline V CDR1 and CDR2: MNHEY, SMNVEV (reference sequence). Trimming shortened V by 6 bases and J by 1 base, and 10 bases separated the two germline ends. There are 13 residues in the CDR3. This CDR3 is CASSQRVSYEQYF. Written as DNA, the CDR3 is TGTGCCAGCAGCCAACGGGTATCCTACGAGCAGTACTTC.

This chain uses TRBV19 with TRBJ1-3, with D hard to call. CDR1 is LNHDA and CDR2 is SQIVND in the germline V gene (reference sequence). Trimming left V 8 bases short and J 3 bases short, with 11 bases between. This CDR3 is built from 13 residues. As DNA, the CDR3 is TGTGCCAGTGCAGCGGGGTTTGGAAACACCATATATTTT. It codes for CASAAGFGNTIYF.

The chain is built from TRBV6-4 and TRBJ2-3; D remains ambiguous. The germline V gene encodes CDR1 MRHNA and CDR2 SNTAGT. The ends were cut back, 0 bases at V and 2 bases at J, with 9 bases in the middle. The CDR3 sequence is 15 residues long. CDR3 bases: TGTGCCAGCAGTGACTCTGTAGGTAACACAGATACGCAGTATTTT. It codes for CASSDSVGNTDTQYF.

This clone was picked up one time. The J gene is TRBJ2-1, the V gene TRBV11-2, with D unresolved. V was trimmed by 4 bases and J by 6 bases, leaving 19 bases between them. The CDR3 spans 16 residues. CDR1 is SGHAT and CDR2 is FQNNGV in the germline V gene. In nucleotides, the CDR3 is TGTGCCAGCAGCTCAAGAACGGGCGCCACGGGCAATGAGCAGTTCTTC. This gives the protein CASSSRTGATGNEQFF.

This chain uses TRBV9 with TRBJ2-5, with 13 bases lining up with TRBD2. Germline CDR1 is SGDLS and CDR2 is YYNGEE. The V and J ends lost 0 bases and 0 bases, in that order; junction bases with no gene match: 2. The CDR3 spans 17 residues. CDR3 sequence: CASSVGTSGGYQETQYF. CDR3 nucleotide sequence: TGTGCCAGCAGCGTAGGGACTAGCGGGGGTTACCAAGAGACCCAGTACTTC.

The CDR3 nucleotides read TGTGCCAGCAGTTTGGACAGGGCCTCCTACAATGAGCAGTTCTTC. It codes for CASSLDRASYNEQFF. This chain uses TRBV27 with TRBJ2-1; 8 nucleotides match TRBD1. The V gene end was trimmed by 3 bases and the J gene end by 0 bases; junction bases not matched to a gene: 1. Germline assignment: CDR1 MNHEY and CDR2 SMNVEV (reference sequence). The CDR3 has 15 amino acids.

This sequence joins TRBV6-1 and TRBJ1-2; TRBD1 might be the D (5 bases). Trimming removed 0 bases at V and 8 bases at J, with 13 bases between. Germline V gives CDR1 MNHNS, CDR2 SASEGT. This CDR3 spans 14 amino acids. The CDR3 protein is CASSEARGRDGYTF. The CDR3 bases are TGTGCCAGCAGTGAAGCGCGGGGCAGGGACGGCTACACCTTC.

This chain joins TRBV4-3 and TRBJ2-2, with a tentative D call TRBD1 (8 bases). The CDR3 consists of 19 residues. The germline V and J ends were trimmed by 1 base and 0 bases, with 18 bases remaining between them. Germline V CDR1 and CDR2: LGHNA, YSLEER. This CDR3 reads CASSQVTNRGGTNTGELFF. The CDR3 nucleotides are TGCGCCAGCAGCCAAGTAACCAACAGGGGGGGAACGAACACCGGGGAGCTGTTTTTT.